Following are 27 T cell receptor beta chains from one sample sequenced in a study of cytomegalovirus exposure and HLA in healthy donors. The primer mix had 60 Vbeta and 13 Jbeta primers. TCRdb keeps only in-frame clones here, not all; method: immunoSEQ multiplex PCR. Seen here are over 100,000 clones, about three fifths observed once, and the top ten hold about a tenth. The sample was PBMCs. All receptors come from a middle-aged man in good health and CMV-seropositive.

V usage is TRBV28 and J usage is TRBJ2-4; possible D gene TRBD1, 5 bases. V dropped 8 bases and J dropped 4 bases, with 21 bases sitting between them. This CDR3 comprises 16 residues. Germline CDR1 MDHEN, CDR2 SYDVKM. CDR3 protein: CASWGRNRSGKNIQYF. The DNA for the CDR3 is TGTGCCAGCTGGGGCAGGAATAGATCAGGGAAAAACATTCAGTACTTC. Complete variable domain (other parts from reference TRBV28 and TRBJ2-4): DVKVTQSSRYLVKRTGEKVFLECVQDMDHENMFWYRQDPGLGLRLIYFSYDVKMKEKGDIPEGYSVSREKKERFSLILESASTNQTSMYLCASWGRNRSGKNIQYFGAGTRLSVL.

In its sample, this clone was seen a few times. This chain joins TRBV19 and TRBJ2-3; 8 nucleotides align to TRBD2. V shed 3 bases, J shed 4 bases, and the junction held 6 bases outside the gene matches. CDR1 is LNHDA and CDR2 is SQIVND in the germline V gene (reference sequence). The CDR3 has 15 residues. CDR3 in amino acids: CASSIMEAGADTQYF. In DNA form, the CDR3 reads TGTGCCAGTAGTATTATGGAAGCGGGGGCAGATACGCAGTATTTT.

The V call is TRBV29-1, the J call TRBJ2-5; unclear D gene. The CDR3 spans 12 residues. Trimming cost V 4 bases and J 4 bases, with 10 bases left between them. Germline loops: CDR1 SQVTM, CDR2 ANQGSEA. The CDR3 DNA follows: TGCAGCGTTGCCCAGACTGCAGAGACCCAGTACTTC. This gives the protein CSVAQTAETQYF.

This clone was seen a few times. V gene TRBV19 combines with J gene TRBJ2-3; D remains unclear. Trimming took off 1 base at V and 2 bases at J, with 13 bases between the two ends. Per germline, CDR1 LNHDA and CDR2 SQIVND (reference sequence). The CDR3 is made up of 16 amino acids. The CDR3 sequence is CASSIAVSSFTDTQYF. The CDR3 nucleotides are TGTGCCAGTAGTATAGCTGTATCGAGCTTCACAGATACGCAGTATTTT.

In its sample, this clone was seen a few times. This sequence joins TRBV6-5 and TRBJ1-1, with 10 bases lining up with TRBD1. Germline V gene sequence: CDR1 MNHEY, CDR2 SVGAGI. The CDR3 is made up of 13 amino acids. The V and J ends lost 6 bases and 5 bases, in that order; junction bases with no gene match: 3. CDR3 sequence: CASSRDRGTEAFF. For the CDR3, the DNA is TGTGCCAGCAGCCGGGACAGGGGTACTGAAGCTTTCTTT.

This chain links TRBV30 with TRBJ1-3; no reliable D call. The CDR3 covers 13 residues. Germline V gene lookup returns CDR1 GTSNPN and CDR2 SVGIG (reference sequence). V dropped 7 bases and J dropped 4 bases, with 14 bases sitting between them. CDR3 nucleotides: TGTGCCTCGGATCCGGTCGGGGGAAACACCATATATTTT. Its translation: CASDPVGGNTIYF.

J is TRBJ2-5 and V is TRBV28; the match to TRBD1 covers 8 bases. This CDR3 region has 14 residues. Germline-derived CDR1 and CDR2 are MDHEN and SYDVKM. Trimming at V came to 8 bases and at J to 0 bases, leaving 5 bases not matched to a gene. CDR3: CASRTDRDQETQYF. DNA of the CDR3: TGTGCCAGCCGAACGGACAGGGACCAAGAGACCCAGTACTTC.

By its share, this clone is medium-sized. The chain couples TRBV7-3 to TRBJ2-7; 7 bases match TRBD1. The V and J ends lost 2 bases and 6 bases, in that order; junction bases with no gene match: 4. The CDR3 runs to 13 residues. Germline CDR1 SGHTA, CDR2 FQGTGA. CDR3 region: CASSLGTVAEQYF. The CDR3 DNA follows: TGTGCCAGCAGCTTAGGGACAGTCGCCGAGCAGTACTTC.

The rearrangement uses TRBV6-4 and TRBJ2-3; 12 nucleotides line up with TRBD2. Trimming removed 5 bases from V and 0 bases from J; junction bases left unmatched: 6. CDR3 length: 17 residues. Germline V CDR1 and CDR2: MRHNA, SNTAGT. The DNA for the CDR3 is TGTGCCAGCAGTTCTACTAGCGGGGGGCATAGCACAGATACGCAGTATTTT. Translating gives CASSSTSGGHSTDTQYF.

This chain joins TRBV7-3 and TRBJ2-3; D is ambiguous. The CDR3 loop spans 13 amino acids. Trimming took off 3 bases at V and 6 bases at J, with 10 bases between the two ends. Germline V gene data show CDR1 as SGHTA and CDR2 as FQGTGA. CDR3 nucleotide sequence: TGTGCCAGCAGCTTCGGTCCTCACGATACGCAGTATTTT. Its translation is CASSFGPHDTQYF.

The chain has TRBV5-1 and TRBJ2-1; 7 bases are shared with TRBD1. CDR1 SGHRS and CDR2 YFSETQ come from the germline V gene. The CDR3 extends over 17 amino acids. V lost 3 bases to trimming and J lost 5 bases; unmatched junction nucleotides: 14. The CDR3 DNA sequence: TGCGCCAGCAGCTCCCCTCTAGGACAGGTTTGGGACAATGAGCAGTTCTTC. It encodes CASSSPLGQVWDNEQFF.

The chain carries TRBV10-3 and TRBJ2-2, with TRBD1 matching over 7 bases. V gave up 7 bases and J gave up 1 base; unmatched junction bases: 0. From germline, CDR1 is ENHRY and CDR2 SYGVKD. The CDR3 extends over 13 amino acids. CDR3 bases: TGTGCCATCACAGGGGGGAACACCGGGGAGCTGTTTTTT. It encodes CAITGGNTGELFF.

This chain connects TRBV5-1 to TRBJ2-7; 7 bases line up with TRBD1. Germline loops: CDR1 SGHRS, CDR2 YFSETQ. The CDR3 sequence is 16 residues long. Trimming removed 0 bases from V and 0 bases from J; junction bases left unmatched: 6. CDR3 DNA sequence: TGCGCCAGCAGCTTGGGCCCGGACAGGAGCTCCTACGAGCAGTACTTC. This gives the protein CASSLGPDRSSYEQYF.

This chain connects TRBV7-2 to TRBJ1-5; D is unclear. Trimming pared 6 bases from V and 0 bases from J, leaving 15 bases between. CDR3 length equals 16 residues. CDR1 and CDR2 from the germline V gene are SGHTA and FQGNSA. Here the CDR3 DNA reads TGTGCCAGCAGTATCAGACTAGGGTTTAGCAATCAGCCCCAGCATTTT. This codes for CASSIRLGFSNQPQHF.

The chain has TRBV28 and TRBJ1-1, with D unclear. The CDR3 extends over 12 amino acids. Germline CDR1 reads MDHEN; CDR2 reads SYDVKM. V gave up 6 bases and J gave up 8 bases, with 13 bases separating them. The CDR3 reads CASREASLEAFF. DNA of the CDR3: TGTGCCAGCAGGGAAGCTAGCTTGGAAGCTTTCTTT. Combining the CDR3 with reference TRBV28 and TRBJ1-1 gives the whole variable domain DVKVTQSSRYLVKRTGEKVFLECVQDMDHENMFWYRQDPGLGLRLIYFSYDVKMKEKGDIPEGYSVSREKKERFSLILESASTNQTSMYLCASREASLEAFFGQGTRLTVV.

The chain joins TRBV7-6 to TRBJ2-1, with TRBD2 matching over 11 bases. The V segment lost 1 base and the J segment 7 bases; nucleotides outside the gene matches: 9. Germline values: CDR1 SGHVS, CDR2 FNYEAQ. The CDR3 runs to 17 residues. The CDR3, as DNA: TGTGCCAGCAGCTTAGATAGCGGGAGGGCCGGGCAGAATGAGCAGTTCTTC. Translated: CASSLDSGRAGQNEQFF.

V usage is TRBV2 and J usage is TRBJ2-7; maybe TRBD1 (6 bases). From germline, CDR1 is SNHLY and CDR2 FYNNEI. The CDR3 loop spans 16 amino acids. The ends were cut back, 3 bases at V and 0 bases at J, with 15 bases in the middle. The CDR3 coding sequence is TGTGCCAGCAGTGACCTCACGAGACAGGCCTCCTACGAGCAGTACTTC. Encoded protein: CASSDLTRQASYEQYF.

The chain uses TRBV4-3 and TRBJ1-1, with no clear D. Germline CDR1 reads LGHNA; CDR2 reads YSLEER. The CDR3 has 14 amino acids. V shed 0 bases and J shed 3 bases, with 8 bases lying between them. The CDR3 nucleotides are TGCGCCAGCAGCCAAGATTCGTTTCACACTGAAGCTTTCTTT. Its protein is CASSQDSFHTEAFF.

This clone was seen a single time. The CDR3 loop is CASSLTGGRDQPQHF. Here the CDR3 DNA reads TGTGCCAGCAGCTTGACAGGGGGAAGGGATCAGCCCCAGCATTTT. The chain carries TRBV11-1 and TRBJ1-5; 9 bases are shared with TRBD1. Germline assignment: CDR1 SGHAT and CDR2 FQDESV (reference sequence). The CDR3 runs 15 residues. J gave up 5 bases and V 3 bases, and 5 bases lay outside the gene matches.

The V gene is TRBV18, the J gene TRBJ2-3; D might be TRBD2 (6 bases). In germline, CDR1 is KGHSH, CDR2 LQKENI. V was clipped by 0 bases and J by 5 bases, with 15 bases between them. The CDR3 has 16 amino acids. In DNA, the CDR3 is TGTGCCAGCTCACCACCGAACGGGGGTAGGGAAGATACGCAGTATTTT. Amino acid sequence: CASSPPNGGREDTQYF.

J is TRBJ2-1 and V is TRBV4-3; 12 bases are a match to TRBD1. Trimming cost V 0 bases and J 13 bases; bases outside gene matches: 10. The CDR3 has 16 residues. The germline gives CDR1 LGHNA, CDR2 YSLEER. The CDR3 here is CASSQDVGTGGILQFF. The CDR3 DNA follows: TGCGCCAGCAGCCAAGATGTGGGGACAGGGGGCATCTTACAGTTCTTC.

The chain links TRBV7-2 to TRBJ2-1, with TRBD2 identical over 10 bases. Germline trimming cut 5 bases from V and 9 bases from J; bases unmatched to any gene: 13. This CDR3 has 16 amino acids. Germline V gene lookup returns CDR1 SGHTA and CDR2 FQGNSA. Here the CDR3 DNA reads TGTGCCAGCAGCCCTGGAGGAGCGGGAGGGTTAGCTGAGCAGTTCTTC. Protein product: CASSPGGAGGLAEQFF.

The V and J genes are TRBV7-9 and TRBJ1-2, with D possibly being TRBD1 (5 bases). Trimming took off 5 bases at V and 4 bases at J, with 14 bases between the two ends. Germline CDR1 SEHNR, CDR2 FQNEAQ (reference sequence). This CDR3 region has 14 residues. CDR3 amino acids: CASSLPGGAYGYTF. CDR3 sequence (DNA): TGTGCCAGCAGCCTCCCGGGAGGGGCCTATGGCTACACCTTC.

The CDR3 here is CASSLRASGRPPYEQYF. Here the CDR3 DNA reads TGTGCCAGCAGCTTAAGGGCTAGCGGGAGGCCCCCCTACGAGCAGTACTTC. V gene TRBV7-9 combines with J gene TRBJ2-7; 11 nucleotides align to TRBD2. CDR1 is SEHNR and CDR2 is FQNEAQ in the germline V gene (reference sequence). The ends lost 2 bases at V and 2 bases at J; junction bases unmatched: 8. The CDR3 runs to 17 residues.

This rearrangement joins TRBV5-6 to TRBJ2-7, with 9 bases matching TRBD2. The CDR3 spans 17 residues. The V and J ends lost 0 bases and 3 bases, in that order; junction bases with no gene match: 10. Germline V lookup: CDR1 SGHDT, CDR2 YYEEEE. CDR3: CASSLAASSGIIYEQYF. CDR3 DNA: TGTGCCAGCAGCTTGGCCGCGTCTAGCGGGATCATCTACGAGCAGTACTTC.

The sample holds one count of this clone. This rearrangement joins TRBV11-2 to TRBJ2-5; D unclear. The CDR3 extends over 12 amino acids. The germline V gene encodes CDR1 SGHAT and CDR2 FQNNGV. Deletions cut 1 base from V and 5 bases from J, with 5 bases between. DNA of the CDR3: TGTGCCAGCAGCTTAGCCGGGGAGACCCAGTACTTC. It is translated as CASSLAGETQYF.

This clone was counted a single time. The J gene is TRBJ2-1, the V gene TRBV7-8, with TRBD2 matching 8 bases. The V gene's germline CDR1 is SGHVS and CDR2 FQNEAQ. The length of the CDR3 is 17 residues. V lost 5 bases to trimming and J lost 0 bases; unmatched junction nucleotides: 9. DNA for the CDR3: TGTGCCAGCAGCCCGGAGTCACTAGCGGCCTCCTACAATGAGCAGTTCTTC. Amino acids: CASSPESLAASYNEQFF.